Listed below are T cell receptor beta chains from one sample, sequenced in a study of blood T cells in healthy people across ages. TCRdb re-called the 5' RACE reads with MiXCR, one entry per CDR3 protein. The data show about 810,000 distinct CDR3 sequences, about 34% seen once. The sample was blood. The receptor source for this set is a man between 18 and 29 years old in good health. Both conserved end residues are part of each CDR3. D genes are given only for firm matches. Clone size, where shown, is once, few, many, or a class for clones that have expanded.

CDR3nt: TGTGCCAGCAGCCAGAGGGACAGCTCCTACGAGCAGTACTTC
CDR3aa: CASSQRDSSYEQYF
abundance: NA
d_gene: TRBD1
v_gene: TRBV13
j_gene: TRBJ2-7

CDR3nt: TGTGCCAGTAATCCACGACAGGGAGGGTACAATCAGCCCCAGCATTTT
CDR3aa: CASNPRQGGYNQPQHF
abundance: few
d_gene: TRBD1
v_gene: TRBV19
j_gene: TRBJ1-5

CDR3nt: TGTGCCAGCATTACGGTGTTTACCGGGGAGCTGTTTTTT
CDR3aa: CASITVFTGELFF
abundance: NA
d_gene: NA
v_gene: TRBV6-1
j_gene: TRBJ2-2

CDR3nt: TGTGCCAGCAGCGGTGTGGGCCTTAGCACAGATACGCAGTATTTT
CDR3aa: CASSGVGLSTDTQYF
abundance: NA
d_gene: NA
v_gene: TRBV7-2
j_gene: TRBJ2-3

CDR3nt: TGCAGCGTCAAAAAGGACGCAACTAATGAAAAACTGTTTTTT
CDR3aa: CSVKKDATNEKLFF
abundance: few
d_gene: NA
v_gene: TRBV29-1
j_gene: TRBJ1-4

CDR3nt: TGTGCCAGCACCGGGGCCGGGGACAGCAACTATGGCTACACCTTC
CDR3aa: CASTGAGDSNYGYTF
abundance: NA
d_gene: TRBD1
v_gene: TRBV2
j_gene: TRBJ1-2

CDR3nt: TGCAGCGCCCGGGTCGGCCGAAACCTTGAAAAGTACGAGCAGTACTTC
CDR3aa: CSARVGRNLEKYEQYF
abundance: NA
d_gene: NA
v_gene: TRBV29-1
j_gene: TRBJ2-7

CDR3nt: TGCGCCAGCAGCTTGGACGCTGGGCAGTTGGGAGAAAAACTGTTTTTT
CDR3aa: CASSLDAGQLGEKLFF
abundance: many
d_gene: NA
v_gene: TRBV5-1
j_gene: TRBJ1-4

CDR3nt: TGCGCCAGCCGCCGGACAATAAGTGAAAAACTGTTTTTT
CDR3aa: CASRRTISEKLFF
abundance: once
d_gene: NA
v_gene: TRBV4-3
j_gene: TRBJ1-4

CDR3nt: TGTACCAGCAGTTTCAATCGGGATAAGTCCTACAATGAGCAGTTCTTC
CDR3aa: CTSSFNRDKSYNEQFF
abundance: NA
d_gene: NA
v_gene: TRBV12-3/TRBV12-4
j_gene: TRBJ2-1

CDR3nt: TGTGCCAGAACGTGGGGTTTTGAGCCCCAGCATTTT
CDR3aa: CARTWGFEPQHF
abundance: NA
d_gene: NA
v_gene: TRBV7-9
j_gene: TRBJ1-5

CDR3nt: TGCAGTGCTCCCTTAACCAAGACGGGGGTGGCTTTGCAGTACTTC
CDR3aa: CSAPLTKTGVALQYF
abundance: NA
d_gene: NA
v_gene: TRBV20-1
j_gene: TRBJ2-5

CDR3nt: TGTGCCAGCAGGACGGGGGGGAGCACCGGGGAGCTGTTTTTT
CDR3aa: CASRTGGSTGELFF
abundance: NA
d_gene: TRBD2
v_gene: TRBV7-2
j_gene: TRBJ2-2

CDR3nt: TGCAGTGCTAGAGAGTGGCCGGGGGTAAGGGATACGCAGTATTTT
CDR3aa: CSAREWPGVRDTQYF
abundance: NA
d_gene: NA
v_gene: TRBV20-1
j_gene: TRBJ2-3

CDR3nt: TGTGCCAGCAGCACCCCCCCGGACTCAAATACGCAGTATTTT
CDR3aa: CASSTPPDSNTQYF
abundance: many
d_gene: NA
v_gene: TRBV7-8
j_gene: TRBJ2-3

CDR3nt: TGTGCCATCAGTCCAGCGGGGGGGCCCGCAGATACGCAGTATTTT
CDR3aa: CAISPAGGPADTQYF
abundance: many
d_gene: TRBD2
v_gene: TRBV10-3
j_gene: TRBJ2-3

CDR3nt: TGCGCCAGCAGCCAAGATGGAGGGGGCGGTGGCACAGATACGCAGTATTTT
CDR3aa: CASSQDGGGGGTDTQYF
abundance: few
d_gene: NA
v_gene: TRBV4-3
j_gene: TRBJ2-3

CDR3nt: TGTGCCAGCAGCCCCCGGGACAGGGTGTCCTACAATGAGCAGTTCTTC
CDR3aa: CASSPRDRVSYNEQFF
abundance: NA
d_gene: TRBD1
v_gene: TRBV7-2
j_gene: TRBJ2-1

CDR3nt: TGTGCCAGCCGGGACAGGGGGACCCGCAGTGAAGCTTTCTTT
CDR3aa: CASRDRGTRSEAFF
abundance: NA
d_gene: TRBD1
v_gene: TRBV2
j_gene: TRBJ1-1

CDR3nt: TGTGCCAGCAGTGACACCAACAGGGCCACTGAGCAGTTCTTC
CDR3aa: CASSDTNRATEQFF
abundance: NA
d_gene: NA
v_gene: TRBV6-4
j_gene: TRBJ2-1

CDR3nt: TGTGCCAGCAGCTTAGGCATTAATAATGAAAAACTGTTTTTT
CDR3aa: CASSLGINNEKLFF
abundance: NA
d_gene: NA
v_gene: TRBV7-9
j_gene: TRBJ1-4

CDR3nt: TGTGCCAGCAGCGCCGGGGACAGGGGCACTGAAGCTTTCTTT
CDR3aa: CASSAGDRGTEAFF
abundance: NA
d_gene: TRBD1
v_gene: TRBV6-1
j_gene: TRBJ1-1

CDR3nt: TGTGCCAGCAGCCAAGACGCCCACGGGGGTGGAGATACGCAGTATTTT
CDR3aa: CASSQDAHGGGDTQYF
abundance: few
d_gene: NA
v_gene: TRBV4-2
j_gene: TRBJ2-3

CDR3nt: TGTGCCAGCAGTTACTTGGGGGGACGGCCCCAGCATTTT
CDR3aa: CASSYLGGRPQHF
abundance: NA
d_gene: NA
v_gene: TRBV6-5
j_gene: TRBJ1-5

CDR3nt: TGTGCCATCAGTGAGTCCTCCGGCAGGGGGAACACCGGGGAGCTGTTTTTT
CDR3aa: CAISESSGRGNTGELFF
abundance: NA
d_gene: NA
v_gene: TRBV10-3
j_gene: TRBJ2-2

CDR3nt: TGTGCCAGCAGCGAGGGGAGAATTGGTCCAGATACGCAGTATTTT
CDR3aa: CASSEGRIGPDTQYF
abundance: few
d_gene: NA
v_gene: TRBV11-1
j_gene: TRBJ2-3

CDR3nt: TGTGCCAGCAGCTTAGCTCAGGGGGCAAGCAATCAGCCCCAGCATTTT
CDR3aa: CASSLAQGASNQPQHF
abundance: few
d_gene: TRBD1
v_gene: TRBV7-2
j_gene: TRBJ1-5

CDR3nt: TGTGCCAGCAGCTTACAATCCGACTCCATGGGGGGCTACACCTTC
CDR3aa: CASSLQSDSMGGYTF
abundance: NA
d_gene: NA
v_gene: TRBV7-2
j_gene: TRBJ1-2

CDR3nt: TGCGCCAGCAGAGGCAACATCGACACTGAAGCTTTCTTT
CDR3aa: CASRGNIDTEAFF
abundance: NA
d_gene: NA
v_gene: TRBV5-1
j_gene: TRBJ1-1

CDR3nt: TGTGCCAGCAGTCGGACTAGCGGGGGGGCCAGGGATACGCAGTATTTT
CDR3aa: CASSRTSGGARDTQYF
abundance: once
d_gene: TRBD2
v_gene: TRBV3-1
j_gene: TRBJ2-3

CDR3nt: TGCAGTGCTAGAAAGACTACTACAGATACGCAGTATTTT
CDR3aa: CSARKTTTDTQYF
abundance: few
d_gene: NA
v_gene: TRBV20-1
j_gene: TRBJ2-3

CDR3nt: TGCAGACTCCTGGGGTCCAACACTGAAGCTTTCTTT
CDR3aa: CRLLGSNTEAFF
abundance: few
d_gene: NA
v_gene: TRBV20-1
j_gene: TRBJ1-1

CDR3nt: TGTGCCACGGCGGGACCGTCCAGCACAGATACGCAGTATTTT
CDR3aa: CATAGPSSTDTQYF
abundance: few
d_gene: NA
v_gene: TRBV2
j_gene: TRBJ2-3

CDR3nt: TGCAGTGCGGAGGGCGGGGGAAGCTCCTACGAGCAGTACTTC
CDR3aa: CSAEGGGSSYEQYF
abundance: NA
d_gene: TRBD2
v_gene: TRBV20-1
j_gene: TRBJ2-7

CDR3nt: TGTGCCAGCAGCCAAGGACGGATCTACTCTGGGGCCAACGTCCTGACTTTC
CDR3aa: CASSQGRIYSGANVLTF
abundance: NA
d_gene: NA
v_gene: TRBV4-2
j_gene: TRBJ2-6

CDR3nt: TGTGCCAGCAGTTACCGAGAGCGGACCGGGGAGCTGTTTTTT
CDR3aa: CASSYRERTGELFF
abundance: NA
d_gene: NA
v_gene: TRBV6-2/TRBV6-3
j_gene: TRBJ2-2

CDR3nt: TGTGCCAGCACCCCGACAAACGGAATATCCTACAATGAGCAGTTCTTC
CDR3aa: CASTPTNGISYNEQFF
abundance: many
d_gene: NA
v_gene: TRBV12-3/TRBV12-4
j_gene: TRBJ2-1

CDR3nt: TGCGCCAGCAGCTTGTCAGCGGGTCAAACCGGGGAGCTGTTTTTT
CDR3aa: CASSLSAGQTGELFF
abundance: NA
d_gene: NA
v_gene: TRBV5-1
j_gene: TRBJ2-2

CDR3nt: TGTGCCAGCAGCTTGTTAGCCACTGGGAACACTGAAGCTTTCTTT
CDR3aa: CASSLLATGNTEAFF
abundance: NA
d_gene: NA
v_gene: TRBV5-6
j_gene: TRBJ1-1

CDR3nt: TGTGCCAGCAGCCCTATAGGCGTCTACGAGCAGTACTTC
CDR3aa: CASSPIGVYEQYF
abundance: NA
d_gene: NA
v_gene: TRBV3-1
j_gene: TRBJ2-7

CDR3nt: TGTGCCAGCAGCCCAGAGGGACTAACTCCTACGACTGAGCAGTTCTTC
CDR3aa: CASSPEGLTPTTEQFF
abundance: NA
d_gene: TRBD2
v_gene: TRBV7-9
j_gene: TRBJ2-1

CDR3nt: TGTGCCAGCAGTCCACCGACAGGGAGGGGCAATCAGCCCCAGCATTTT
CDR3aa: CASSPPTGRGNQPQHF
abundance: NA
d_gene: TRBD1
v_gene: TRBV6-6
j_gene: TRBJ1-5

CDR3nt: TGTGCCAGCAGTGAAAGGGCTAGCGGAGAGACCCAGTACTTC
CDR3aa: CASSERASGETQYF
abundance: NA
d_gene: TRBD2
v_gene: TRBV2
j_gene: TRBJ2-5

CDR3nt: TGTGCCAGCAGTTCTAGGCAGCTTTACGAGCAGTACTTC
CDR3aa: CASSSRQLYEQYF
abundance: NA
d_gene: NA
v_gene: TRBV6-5
j_gene: TRBJ2-7

CDR3nt: TGTGCCAGCAGCCGACCAGGACAGGGACTTAATGAAAAACTGTTTTTT
CDR3aa: CASSRPGQGLNEKLFF
abundance: many
d_gene: TRBD1
v_gene: TRBV14
j_gene: TRBJ1-4

CDR3nt: TGTGCCAGCACCACTTCACAGTCACCCCTCCACTTT
CDR3aa: CASTTSQSPLHF
abundance: few
d_gene: NA
v_gene: TRBV7-2
j_gene: TRBJ1-6

CDR3nt: TGCGCCAGCAGCTTGGTCGCCGGGACAGGGGGCGCCTACAATGAGCAGTTCTTC
CDR3aa: CASSLVAGTGGAYNEQFF
abundance: NA
d_gene: TRBD1
v_gene: TRBV5-1
j_gene: TRBJ2-1

CDR3nt: TGCAGTGCTAAGTTCCCGGGGGCGGCTGAAGCTCTCTTT
CDR3aa: CSAKFPGAAEALF
abundance: NA
d_gene: NA
v_gene: TRBV20-1
j_gene: TRBJ1-1

CDR3nt: TGCGCCAGCAGCTTGGTTGCAGGGAGTTCCTACAATGAGCAGTTCTTC
CDR3aa: CASSLVAGSSYNEQFF
abundance: many
d_gene: NA
v_gene: TRBV5-1
j_gene: TRBJ2-1

CDR3nt: TGTGCCATCAGTGAGTCGAGCCCCTACTACGAGCGGGGGTTAGACTACGAGCAGTACTTC
CDR3aa: CAISESSPYYERGLDYEQYF
abundance: NA
d_gene: TRBD2
v_gene: TRBV10-3
j_gene: TRBJ2-7

CDR3nt: TGTGCCAGCTACCGGGACAGGGCGCGCCATACGCAGTATTTT
CDR3aa: CASYRDRARHTQYF
abundance: few
d_gene: TRBD1
v_gene: TRBV2
j_gene: TRBJ2-3

CDR3nt: TGTGCCAGCAGTAGCAACGACTATGGCTACACCTTC
CDR3aa: CASSSNDYGYTF
abundance: NA
d_gene: NA
v_gene: TRBV6-2/TRBV6-3
j_gene: TRBJ1-2

CDR3nt: TGCAGCGTCCAAGATAGTAACACTGAAGCTTTCTTT
CDR3aa: CSVQDSNTEAFF
abundance: NA
d_gene: NA
v_gene: TRBV29-1
j_gene: TRBJ1-1

CDR3nt: TGTGCCAGCAGCCCCTTCGAGGGCTCTGGGGCCAACGTCCTGACTTTC
CDR3aa: CASSPFEGSGANVLTF
abundance: NA
d_gene: NA
v_gene: TRBV4-2
j_gene: TRBJ2-6